The 21 T cell receptor beta chains reported below all come from one sample, sequenced in a study of blood T cell repertoires in COVID-19. The data were produced by immunoSEQ multiplex PCR, yet TCRdb's version contains in-frame clones alone and is incomplete. Of roughly 70,000 clones in the sample, around nine tenths were seen once. Material: peripheral blood. The source is a woman at least 80 years old with acute or convalescent COVID-19.

This CDR3 is CAWSGTSGLPQHF. The DNA of the CDR3 is TGTGCCTGGAGTGGGACATCCGGTCTGCCCCAGCATTTT. This sequence joins TRBV30 and TRBJ1-5; TRBD1 might be the D (5 bases). Germline V lookup: CDR1 GTSNPN, CDR2 SVGIG (reference sequence). The CDR3 consists of 13 residues. Trimming took off 1 base at V and 9 bases at J, with 13 bases between the two ends. The full variable domain, rest sourced from reference TRBV30 and TRBJ1-5, is SQTIHQWPATLVQPVGSPLSLECTVEGTSNPNLYWYRQAAGRGLQLLFYSVGIGQISSEVPQNLSASRPQDRQFILSSKKLLLSDSGFYLCAWSGTSGLPQHFGDGTRLSIL.

This chain uses TRBV3-1 (or the pseudogene TRBV3-2) with TRBJ2-7; a weak D match, TRBD1 (7 bases). The CDR3 sequence is 15 residues long. CDR1 is LGHDT and CDR2 is YNNKEL in the germline V gene (reference sequence). V shed 2 bases and J shed 3 bases, with 14 bases lying between them. The CDR3 is CASSQTQGGIYEQYF. The CDR3, as DNA: TGTGCCAGCAGCCAAACTCAGGGGGGAATCTACGAGCAGTACTTC.

The DNA for the CDR3 is TGCGCCAGCAGTGAGACCAGACAGGGGGCGACTGAAGCTTTCTTT. Translation gives CASSETRQGATEAFF. The chain carries TRBV10-2 and TRBJ1-1; 10 positions agree with TRBD1. Germline assignment: CDR1 WSHSY and CDR2 SAAADI. V gave up 2 bases and J gave up 5 bases; unmatched junction bases: 5. The CDR3 extends over 15 amino acids.

V is TRBV7-9 and J is TRBJ1-5, with 9 nucleotides matching TRBD1. CDR3 length equals 16 residues. CDR1 is SEHNR and CDR2 is FQNEAQ in the germline V gene (reference sequence). V trimming: 4 bases; J trimming: 5 bases; junction bases outside the gene matches: 9. The CDR3 loop is CASSSSGQGFHQPQHF. CDR3 in DNA: TGTGCCAGCAGCTCATCGGGACAGGGCTTTCATCAGCCCCAGCATTTT.

The chain links TRBV5-6 to TRBJ2-3; 9 nucleotides match TRBD2. Looked up from germline, CDR1 is SGHDT and CDR2 is YYEEEE. The junction had 9 bases not matched to a gene; V was cut back by 4 bases and J by 3 bases. The CDR3 covers 16 residues. The DNA for the CDR3 is TGTGCCAGCAGCCCGGTGGGGCGGGGGGGAACAGATACGCAGTATTTT. Protein product: CASSPVGRGGTDTQYF.

V and J are TRBV27 and TRBJ1-5, with D possibly matching TRBD1 (5 bases). Per the germline V gene, CDR1 is MNHEY and CDR2 is SMNVEV (reference sequence). The CDR3 length is 15 residues. Trimming removed 2 bases at V and 6 bases at J, with 14 bases between. The CDR3 loop reads CASSLTYPGGQPQHF. CDR3 DNA: TGTGCCAGCAGTTTAACTTACCCGGGGGGTCAGCCCCAGCATTTT.

This sequence joins TRBV11-1 and TRBJ1-3; no firm D call. The CDR3 loop spans 13 amino acids. V was trimmed by 4 bases and J by 4 bases, leaving 8 bases between them. Germline V gene lookup returns CDR1 SGHAT and CDR2 FQDESV (reference sequence). In DNA form, the CDR3 reads TGTGCCAGCAGCTCTATAACCGGAAACACCATATATTTT. Its translation: CASSSITGNTIYF.

This clone was counted between two and nine times. This chain links TRBV7-3 with TRBJ2-2; weak D call: TRBD1 (6 bases). In germline, CDR1 is SGHTA, CDR2 FQGTGA. The CDR3 covers 13 residues. V dropped 6 bases and J dropped 5 bases, with 10 bases sitting between them. The CDR3 sequence: CASSFTGTGELFF. In DNA, the CDR3 is TGTGCCAGCAGTTTCACAGGGACCGGGGAGCTGTTTTTT.

The CDR3 spells CASSTHRNTEAFF. The CDR3, as DNA: TGTGCCAGCAGTACCCACAGGAACACTGAAGCTTTCTTT. V is TRBV6-5 and J is TRBJ1-1; D is unclear. CDR1 and CDR2 from the germline V gene are MNHEY and SVGAGI. V lost 5 bases and J 1 base, leaving 8 bases between the germline ends. CDR3 size: 13 residues.

The rearrangement links TRBV7-6 to TRBJ1-1, with 7 nucleotides matching TRBD1. The CDR3 is made up of 15 amino acids. Per germline, CDR1 SGHVS and CDR2 FNYEAQ. The ends lost 4 bases at V and 4 bases at J; junction bases unmatched: 9. CDR3 bases: TGTGCCAGCAGCTCCCGACAGGGTCGGGGCACTGAAGCTTTCTTT. It is translated as CASSSRQGRGTEAFF.

This sequence joins TRBV5-4 and TRBJ2-1; 7 positions match TRBD2. The CDR3 runs 15 residues. Trimming at V came to 3 bases and at J to 3 bases, leaving 6 bases not matched to a gene. Per germline, CDR1 SGHNT and CDR2 YYREEE (reference sequence). The CDR3 DNA reads TGTGCCAGCAGCTCCTCTAGCGGCAACTACAATGAGCAGTTCTTC. As protein: CASSSSSGNYNEQFF.

Only a few counts were recorded for this clone. The V gene is TRBV19, the J gene TRBJ1-3; no reliable D call. The CDR3 extends over 15 amino acids. Germline CDR1 reads LNHDA; CDR2 reads SQIVND (reference sequence). Deletions cut 1 base from V and 0 bases from J, with 7 bases between. CDR3: CASSIGRSSGNTIYF. The CDR3 nucleotides read TGTGCCAGTAGTATAGGTCGGAGCTCTGGAAACACCATATATTTT.

The chain links TRBV18 to TRBJ1-4; 7 bases map to TRBD1. CDR3 length: 14 residues. V lost 3 bases and J lost 8; bases outside the gene matches: 6. Per the germline V gene, CDR1 is KGHSH and CDR2 is LQKENI. CDR3: CASSPTGAGEKLFF. The CDR3 DNA reads TGTGCCAGCTCACCTACAGGGGCTGGGGAAAAACTGTTTTTT.

This chain connects TRBV9 to TRBJ2-1; a weak D match, TRBD2 (5 bases). V lost 0 bases, J lost 4 bases, and 11 bases lay in between. The CDR3 runs to 15 residues. The germline V gene has CDR1 SGDLS and CDR2 YYNGEE. DNA of the CDR3: TGTGCCAGCAGCGTAGGAGCGGAGCCTTACAATGAGCAGTTCTTC. Amino acid sequence: CASSVGAEPYNEQFF.

The chain couples TRBV19 to TRBJ2-3; 11 nucleotides match TRBD1. The V segment lost 5 bases and the J segment 4 bases; nucleotides outside the gene matches: 5. The CDR3 spans 15 residues. Germline CDR1 reads LNHDA; CDR2 reads SQIVND (reference sequence). The CDR3 region is CASSPRTGGSDTQYF. CDR3 DNA: TGTGCCAGTAGTCCCAGGACAGGGGGCTCAGATACGCAGTATTTT.

The chain combines TRBV3-1 (or the pseudogene TRBV3-2) with TRBJ2-1, with D possibly matching TRBD1 (6 bases). V lost 3 bases and J 0 bases, leaving 12 bases between the germline ends. Per germline, CDR1 LGHDT and CDR2 YNNKEL (reference sequence). The CDR3 extends over 16 amino acids. This CDR3 is CASSHWDTSSYNEQFF. The DNA of the CDR3 is TGTGCCAGCAGCCATTGGGACACGAGCTCCTACAATGAGCAGTTCTTC.

The chain employs TRBV19 and TRBJ1-2; D ambiguous. The V and J ends lost 10 bases and 8 bases respectively, with 23 bases between them. Germline values: CDR1 LNHDA, CDR2 SQIVND (reference sequence). This CDR3 has 14 residues. CDR3 DNA sequence: TGTGCCACGCGGGCCGCTGACCGATTAGAGGGCTACACCTTC. Protein product: CATRAADRLEGYTF.

The chain is built from TRBV18 and TRBJ2-3, with no clear D. In germline, CDR1 is KGHSH, CDR2 LQKENI. This CDR3 spans 16 amino acids. The V gene lost 3 bases and the J gene lost 2 bases, with 15 bases spanning the gap. DNA of the CDR3: TGTGCCAGCTCACCTCTTACTATAAGAGCCACAGATACGCAGTATTTT. Its protein is CASSPLTIRATDTQYF.

The chain uses TRBV27 and TRBJ2-3; D is undetermined. Trimming pared 3 bases from V and 4 bases from J, leaving 8 bases between. CDR1 and CDR2 from the germline V gene are MNHEY and SMNVEV (reference sequence). The length of the CDR3 is 13 residues. Here the CDR3 DNA reads TGTGCCAGCAGTTTTCAGTTTTCAGATACGCAGTATTTT. Translating gives CASSFQFSDTQYF.

V gene TRBV5-1 combines with J gene TRBJ1-6; 7 bases agree with TRBD1. CDR1 and CDR2 from the germline V gene are SGHRS and YFSETQ. The CDR3 covers 15 residues. V lost 0 bases and J lost 7; bases outside the gene matches: 4. CDR3 sequence: CASSLAGQSNSPLHF. In DNA form, the CDR3 reads TGCGCCAGCAGCTTGGCGGGACAGTCAAATTCACCCCTCCACTTT.

V gene TRBV6-5 combines with J gene TRBJ1-5; D is perhaps TRBD1 (5 bases). V gave up 4 bases and J gave up 5 bases, with 9 bases separating them. CDR3 length: 13 residues. In germline, CDR1 is MNHEY, CDR2 SVGAGI. Written as DNA, the CDR3 is TGTGCCAGCAGTTTGAAAGGGGATCAGCCCCAGCATTTT. Translating it yields CASSLKGDQPQHF.